This TCR beta chain appears in the sequencing data of a study of blood T cell repertoires in COVID-19. Across the study: Nucleic acid was either cDNA or gDNA, and it came from T cells, B-cell-depleted T cells, or PBMCs.

Data came from immunoSEQ multiplex PCR; TCRdb stores just in-frame clones and leaves some out. The table lists about 300,000 clones, 85% of them singletons. J was trimmed by 10 bases and V by 1 base; bases with no gene match: 10. This CDR3 is built from 16 residues. CDR1 is SGHRS and CDR2 is YFSETQ in the germline V gene. The sample taken for sequencing was peripheral blood. This clonotype was obtained from a human donor in a cohort sampled during active COVID-19. The genes are TRBV5-1 and TRBJ2-1; 11 nucleotides match TRBD1. CDR3 loop: CASSLRGDRGTREQFF. The CDR3, as DNA: TGCGCCAGCAGCTTGAGAGGGGACAGGGGGACAAGGGAGCAGTTCTTC.